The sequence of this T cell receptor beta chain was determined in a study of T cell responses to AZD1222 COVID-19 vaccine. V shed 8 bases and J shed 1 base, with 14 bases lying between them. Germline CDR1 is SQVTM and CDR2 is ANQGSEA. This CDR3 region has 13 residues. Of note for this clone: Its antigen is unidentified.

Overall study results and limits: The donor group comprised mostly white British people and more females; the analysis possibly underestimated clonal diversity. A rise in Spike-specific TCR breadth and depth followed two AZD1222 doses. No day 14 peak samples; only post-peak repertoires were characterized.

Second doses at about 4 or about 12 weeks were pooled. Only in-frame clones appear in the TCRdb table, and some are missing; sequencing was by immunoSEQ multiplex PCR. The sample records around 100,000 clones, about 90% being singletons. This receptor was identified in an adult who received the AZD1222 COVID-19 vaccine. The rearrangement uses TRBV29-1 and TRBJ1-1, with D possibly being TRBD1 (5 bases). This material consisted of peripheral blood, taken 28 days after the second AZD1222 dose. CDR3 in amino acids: CSFQDKRNTEAFF. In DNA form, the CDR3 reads TGCAGCTTCCAGGACAAGCGGAACACTGAAGCTTTCTTT.